The T cell receptor (beta chain) under discussion was sequenced for a study of cytotoxic CD8 clonotypes in ibrutinib-treated CLL. General study results and limits: Clonality grew at ibrutinib response; at progression, it decreased back toward baseline.

Sequencing was performed with immunoSEQ multiplex PCR; in TCRdb, only in-frame clones are kept and a portion is missing. The sample yields hundreds of thousands of clones, 70% seen once. Looked up from germline, CDR1 is MDHEN and CDR2 is SYDVKM. V lost 7 bases to trimming and J lost 8 bases; unmatched junction nucleotides: 16. The CDR3 has 15 residues. As for this clone: Its antigen is not known.

TCR beta libraries used about 1.8 micrograms of DNA from cryopreserved PBMCs. The receptor's source is a human donor with chronic lymphocytic leukemia. Source: PBMCs, taken after 24 months of ibrutinib treatment. The genes are TRBV28 and TRBJ1-2; TRBD1 agrees at 7 bases. CDR3 sequence (DNA): TGTGCCAGCAACTCAGACAGGGAATATGGAAGCGGCTACACCTTC. Protein: CASNSDREYGSGYTF.